Presented here are 31 T cell receptor beta chains from one specimen sequenced in a study of cytomegalovirus exposure and HLA in healthy donors. PCR was performed using 60 Vbeta and 13 Jbeta primers. Profiled with immunoSEQ multiplex PCR; TCRdb holds only in-frame clones, not every one. The data hold 100,000 to 130,000 clones, with around 78% observed a single time. Source material: PBMCs. The receptor set was obtained from a young man in good health and CMV-seronegative.

This rearrangement joins TRBV11-2 to TRBJ1-5; D perhaps matches TRBD1 (6 bases). V was shortened by 5 bases and J by 0 bases, with 8 bases between the two germline ends. From germline, CDR1 is SGHAT and CDR2 FQNNGV. There are 14 residues in the CDR3. In DNA form, the CDR3 reads TGTGCCAGCAGCCGACAGGATAGCAATCAGCCCCAGCATTTT. Protein product: CASSRQDSNQPQHF.

The chain couples TRBV9 to TRBJ2-3; TRBD2 matches 8 bases. Germline lookup yields CDR1 SGDLS and CDR2 YYNGEE. With 5 bases clipped from V and 3 bases from J, the junction kept 20 bases outside the gene matches. The length of the CDR3 is 19 residues. The CDR3 sequence: CASSTTSGSAVRRTDTQYF. DNA for the CDR3: TGTGCCAGCAGTACGACCAGCGGGAGCGCAGTAAGACGGACAGATACGCAGTATTTT.

This clone was detected a few times. The chain links TRBV19 to TRBJ2-1; 10 nucleotides agree with TRBD2. Germline CDR1 and CDR2: LNHDA and SQIVND (reference sequence). The CDR3 runs 15 residues. The V segment lost 5 bases and the J segment 2 bases; nucleotides outside the gene matches: 3. CDR3 amino acids: CASSRTSGAYNEQFF. Here the CDR3 DNA reads TGTGCCAGTAGTCGGACTAGCGGAGCCTACAATGAGCAGTTCTTC.

This sequence joins TRBV10-3 and TRBJ2-1; tentatively, D is TRBD1 (6 bases). The CDR3 consists of 17 residues. Germline CDR1 is ENHRY and CDR2 is SYGVKD. The V end was cut by 0 bases, the J end by 4 bases, with 16 bases between. The chain's CDR3 is CAISESSGPDRYNEQFF. CDR3 DNA: TGTGCCATCAGTGAGTCGTCAGGTCCGGACAGATACAATGAGCAGTTCTTC.

This clone turned up a few times. The chain has TRBV5-4 and TRBJ2-1, with D hard to call. This CDR3 region has 15 residues. V was cut by 2 bases and J by 4 bases, with 13 bases left in between. CDR1 is SGHNT and CDR2 is YYREEE in the germline V gene (reference sequence). The CDR3 DNA follows: TGTGCCAGCAGCTTAGGTGGCGGCCGGTACAATGAGCAGTTCTTC. It translates to CASSLGGGRYNEQFF.

This chain connects TRBV9 to TRBJ1-6; D possibly corresponds to TRBD1 (5 bases). CDR1 SGDLS and CDR2 YYNGEE come from the germline V gene. Trimming left V 3 bases short and J 4 bases short, with 5 bases between. This CDR3 contains 13 residues. The CDR3 protein is CASSGQYNSPLHF. CDR3 DNA: TGTGCCAGCAGCGGACAGTATAATTCACCCCTCCACTTT.

The chain is built from TRBV9 and TRBJ2-1, with D hard to call. The germline V and J ends were trimmed by 4 bases and 0 bases, with 5 bases remaining between them. The CDR3 is made up of 13 amino acids. Germline V CDR1 and CDR2: SGDLS, YYNGEE. The CDR3 loop reads CASSSSSYNEQFF. The DNA of the CDR3 is TGTGCCAGCAGCTCGAGCTCCTACAATGAGCAGTTCTTC.

DNA for the CDR3: TGTGCCAGCAGTGAAGCGCAGGGGAGGGCTGAAAAACTGTTTTTT. Translated, it gives CASSEAQGRAEKLFF. V gene TRBV6-1 combines with J gene TRBJ1-4, with D possibly matching TRBD1 (6 bases). CDR1 is MNHNS and CDR2 is SASEGT in the germline V gene. The CDR3 is 15 amino acids. V was shortened by 0 bases and J by 7 bases, with 12 bases between the two germline ends.

The V call is TRBV6-6, the J call TRBJ2-7, with 9 positions matching TRBD2. V was pared by 2 bases and J by 5 bases, with 10 bases of the junction left unmatched. The CDR3 is 16 amino acids. Germline V gene sequence: CDR1 MNHNY, CDR2 SVGAGI (reference sequence). CDR3 sequence reads: CASSYGAGGPRNEQYF. The DNA of the CDR3 is TGTGCCAGCAGTTACGGGGCGGGGGGGCCCAGGAACGAGCAGTACTTC.

This clone was seen more than once but under ten times. This chain's CDR3 is CASRGASYEQYF. CDR3 DNA sequence: TGTGCCAGCAGAGGGGCCTCCTACGAGCAGTACTTC. The chain couples TRBV5-4 to TRBJ2-7; the D gene is possibly TRBD1 (5 bases). The length of the CDR3 is 12 residues. Between the trimmed V and J ends, which lost 5 bases and 0 bases, there was a span of 6 bases. CDR1 SGHNT and CDR2 YYREEE come from the germline V gene (reference sequence). Complete variable domain (other parts from reference TRBV5-4 and TRBJ2-7): ETGVTQSPTHLIKTRGQQVTLRCSSQSGHNTVSWYQQALGQGPQFIFQYYREEENGRGNFPPRFSGLQFPNYSSELNVNALELDDSALYLCASRGASYEQYFGPGTRLTVT.

This sequence joins TRBV9 and TRBJ2-5; a weak D match, TRBD2 (6 bases). The CDR3 sequence is 14 residues long. Trimming took 0 bases from V and 4 from J, leaving 10 bases between them. Germline CDR1 SGDLS, CDR2 YYNGEE. The CDR3 loop is CASSVGGGTETQYF. For the CDR3, the DNA is TGTGCCAGCAGCGTAGGGGGAGGAACAGAGACCCAGTACTTC.

The V and J genes are TRBV14 and TRBJ1-6; TRBD1 aligns across 9 bases. With 4 bases clipped from V and 3 bases from J, the junction kept 1 base outside the gene matches. Germline-derived CDR1 and CDR2 are SGHDN and FVKESK. The CDR3 sequence is 15 residues long. CDR3 amino acids: CASSPGQGYNSPLHF. CDR3 DNA: TGTGCCAGCAGCCCGGGACAGGGCTATAATTCACCCCTCCACTTT.

The chain joins TRBV2 to TRBJ2-7, with 11 positions matching TRBD1. The CDR3 has 15 residues. Germline lookup yields CDR1 SNHLY and CDR2 FYNNEI. After removal of 6 bases from V and 5 bases from J, the junction contained 9 bases not matched to a gene. CDR3: CASSPGTGGYNEQYF. The CDR3 region has the DNA TGTGCCAGCAGCCCCGGGACAGGGGGATATAACGAGCAGTACTTC.

This chain links TRBV19 with TRBJ2-1; perhaps TRBD1 as D (5 bases). Germline V gene sequence: CDR1 LNHDA, CDR2 SQIVND (reference sequence). Trimming cost V 9 bases and J 5 bases, with 17 bases left between them. The CDR3 sequence is 14 residues long. In DNA, the CDR3 is TGTGCCAGCCGGCTCGCCTGGGGCAACAATGAGCAGTTCTTC. Its protein is CASRLAWGNNEQFF.

V is TRBV10-3 and J is TRBJ2-7; the match to TRBD2 covers 8 bases. V trimming: 2 bases; J trimming: 3 bases; junction bases outside the gene matches: 3. This CDR3 spans 14 amino acids. The germline V gene encodes CDR1 ENHRY and CDR2 SYGVKD. The CDR3 DNA sequence: TGTGCCATCAGTGAGCGGGAGGGGGGCTACGAGCAGTACTTC. It specifies CAISEREGGYEQYF.

This clone was detected once. The V call is TRBV5-1, the J call TRBJ2-7; D might be TRBD1 (7 bases). The germline V gene has CDR1 SGHRS and CDR2 YFSETQ. V was shortened by 5 bases and J by 1 base, with 16 bases between the two germline ends. This CDR3 spans 15 amino acids. The CDR3, as DNA: TGCGCCAGCAGGGCGGGGACAGACCCTTCCTACGAGCAGTACTTC. Protein sequence: CASRAGTDPSYEQYF. Full variable domain (remainder filled in from reference TRBV5-1 and TRBJ2-7): KAGVTQTPRYLIKTRGQQVTLSCSPISGHRSVSWYQQTPGQGLQFLFEYFSETQRNKGNFPGRFSGRQFSNSRSEMNVSTLELGDSALYLCASRAGTDPSYEQYFGPGTRLTVT.

This chain joins TRBV5-4 and TRBJ2-3; no firm D call. The germline V gene has CDR1 SGHNT and CDR2 YYREEE (reference sequence). Trimming removed 0 bases at V and 0 bases at J, with 5 bases between. The CDR3 runs 14 residues. CDR3 residues: CASSLDLSTDTQYF. As DNA, the CDR3 is TGTGCCAGCAGCTTGGACCTAAGCACAGATACGCAGTATTTT.

The rearrangement links TRBV5-4 to TRBJ2-5, with a possible D match to TRBD2 (5 bases). The ends were cut back, 0 bases at V and 7 bases at J, with 10 bases in the middle. CDR1 and CDR2 from the germline V gene are SGHNT and YYREEE (reference sequence). The CDR3 runs 13 residues. DNA of the CDR3: TGTGCCAGCAGCTTGGTCCCAGGAGGGACCCAGTACTTC. Translation: CASSLVPGGTQYF. The complete variable domain, with remaining parts taken from reference TRBV5-4 and TRBJ2-5, reads ETGVTQSPTHLIKTRGQQVTLRCSSQSGHNTVSWYQQALGQGPQFIFQYYREEENGRGNFPPRFSGLQFPNYSSELNVNALELDDSALYLCASSLVPGGTQYFGPGTRLLVL.

This chain uses TRBV14 with TRBJ1-4; D remains ambiguous. Germline CDR1 reads SGHDN; CDR2 reads FVKESK. V lost 7 bases and J 0 bases, leaving 9 bases between the germline ends. This CDR3 is built from 14 residues. The CDR3 here is CASTRKATNEKLFF. In DNA, the CDR3 is TGTGCCAGCACTAGAAAGGCAACTAATGAAAAACTGTTTTTT.

This rearrangement joins TRBV6-7 to TRBJ2-1; 14 positions agree with TRBD2. TRBV6-7 is designated an ORF whose function remains uncertain. The CDR3 consists of 17 residues. Losses at the gene ends were 2 bases for V and 9 bases for J; bases not matched to a gene: 9. Here the CDR3 reads CASSYPPTSGGACEQFF. Here the CDR3 DNA reads TGTGCCAGCAGTTACCCACCGACTAGCGGGGGGGCCTGTGAGCAGTTCTTC.

This clone was observed a handful of times. Sequence at one end of the junction differs from germline and may be a read error. The genes are TRBV14 and TRBJ2-3; 9 bases are a match to TRBD2. This CDR3 contains 13 residues. The germline V gene has CDR1 SGHDN and CDR2 FVKESK. The CDR3 DNA sequence: TGTGCCAGCAGCCAAGCTTCCGGGACTAGCAAAAATTTT. Translated, it gives CASSQASGTSKNF.

A note on this clone: This same CDR3 is encoded by further DNA sequences in the sample. The chain employs TRBV5-4 and TRBJ2-3; 8 bases line up with TRBD2. V was pared by 2 bases and J by 4 bases, with 0 bases of the junction left unmatched. The CDR3 has 13 residues. From germline, CDR1 is SGHNT and CDR2 YYREEE (reference sequence). The CDR3 loop reads CASSLAGADTQYF. DNA for the CDR3: TGTGCCAGCAGCTTAGCGGGAGCAGATACGCAGTATTTT. The full variable domain, rest sourced from reference TRBV5-4 and TRBJ2-3, is ETGVTQSPTHLIKTRGQQVTLRCSSQSGHNTVSWYQQALGQGPQFIFQYYREEENGRGNFPPRFSGLQFPNYSSELNVNALELDDSALYLCASSLAGADTQYFGPGTRLTVL.

The chain is built from TRBV29-1 and TRBJ2-2; D is undetermined. Germline CDR1 and CDR2: SQVTM and ANQGSEA. Trimming removed 4 bases from V and 6 bases from J, with 15 bases in between. CDR3 length: 14 amino acids. For the CDR3, the DNA is TGCAGCGTTGCGAAGACACCACTCGCCGGGGAGCTGTTTTTT. Translation gives CSVAKTPLAGELFF.

The chain employs TRBV27 and TRBJ2-2; D not resolved. CDR1 and CDR2 (germline): MNHEY, SMNVEV (reference sequence). The CDR3 spans 14 residues. The V and J ends lost 2 bases and 3 bases respectively, with 7 bases between them. CDR3 coding DNA: TGTGCCAGCAGTTTAGTAGGAGACACCGGGGAGCTGTTTTTT. It yields the protein CASSLVGDTGELFF.

The chain joins TRBV7-9 to TRBJ2-1, with TRBD2 identical over 7 bases. V was clipped by 4 bases and J by 0 bases; unmatched bases: 3. The V gene's germline CDR1 is SEHNR and CDR2 FQNEAQ (reference sequence). The CDR3 covers 15 residues. The CDR3 loop reads CASSSIAGSYNEQFF. The CDR3 bases are TGTGCCAGCAGCTCGATAGCGGGCTCCTACAATGAGCAGTTCTTC. Full variable domain (missing parts from reference TRBV7-9 and TRBJ2-1): DTGVSQNPRHKITKRGQNVTFRCDPISEHNRLYWYRQTLGQGPEFLTYFQNEAQLEKSRLLSDRFSAERPKGSFSTLEIQRTEQGDSAMYLCASSSIAGSYNEQFFGPGTRLTVL.

The genes are TRBV6-1 and TRBJ2-7; D uncertain. The CDR3 is 14 amino acids. V was cut by 6 bases and J by 2 bases, with 14 bases left in between. The germline CDR1 and CDR2 sequences are MNHNS and SASEGT. CDR3 DNA sequence: TGTGCCAGCAGCCTAGGTTCCCAGACCTACGAGCAGTACTTC. Translation gives CASSLGSQTYEQYF.

The chain has TRBV19 and TRBJ2-2; maybe TRBD2 (6 bases). V shed 7 bases and J shed 7 bases, with 19 bases lying between them. This CDR3 region has 15 residues. The germline gives CDR1 LNHDA, CDR2 SQIVND (reference sequence). The CDR3 nucleotides read TGTGCCAGTACCTTTTCTGGCGGGATGAACGGGGAGCTGTTTTTT. Residues: CASTFSGGMNGELFF.

This clone was seen only a few times. The rearrangement uses TRBV29-1 and TRBJ1-1; no reliable D call. Germline CDR1 reads SQVTM; CDR2 reads ANQGSEA. This CDR3 is 12 amino acids long. Trimming took off 3 bases at V and 0 bases at J, with 5 bases between the two ends. The DNA for the CDR3 is TGCAGCGTTGACAGGTTGAACACTGAAGCTTTCTTT. Protein sequence: CSVDRLNTEAFF.

This chain joins TRBV7-7 and TRBJ1-1; 7 bases map to TRBD1. The CDR3 runs to 14 residues. J gave up 2 bases and V 1 base, and 1 base lay outside the gene matches. Germline loops: CDR1 SSHAT, CDR2 FNYEAQ (reference sequence). The CDR3 region is CASSLGQGNTEAFF. The CDR3 DNA follows: TGTGCCAGCAGCTTAGGACAGGGCAACACTGAAGCTTTCTTT. The full variable domain, completed using reference TRBV7-7 and TRBJ1-1, is GAGVSQSPRYKVTKRGQDVTLRCDPISSHATLYWYQQALGQGPEFLTYFNYEAQPDKSGLPSDRFSAERPEGSISTLTIQRTEQRDSAMYRCASSLGQGNTEAFFGQGTRLTVV.

Comments on this clone: This CDR3 is also generated by other DNA sequences in the sample. This chain connects TRBV6-5 to TRBJ2-3, with TRBD1 identical over 8 bases. V was clipped by 6 bases and J by 1 base; unmatched bases: 3. The CDR3 runs to 14 residues. Germline lookup yields CDR1 MNHEY and CDR2 SVGAGI. The CDR3 loop reads CASSRGLGTDTQYF. Here the CDR3 DNA reads TGTGCCAGCAGCAGGGGGCTTGGCACAGATACGCAGTATTTT.

The rearrangement links TRBV10-3 to TRBJ1-5; D gene ambiguous. Germline CDR1 ENHRY, CDR2 SYGVKD. Trimming removed 0 bases at V and 2 bases at J, with 11 bases between. The CDR3 is 16 residues long. CDR3 coding DNA: TGTGCCATCAGTGAGTCAGCAGGTAGCGGCAATCAGCCCCAGCATTTT. Its translation: CAISESAGSGNQPQHF.